This T cell receptor beta chain originates from a study of OX40 agonist ivuxolimab in advanced cancers. The sampling schedule covered blood at baseline, cycle 4 day 1, and cycle 7 day 1. Data came from immunoSEQ multiplex PCR; TCRdb stores just in-frame clones and leaves some out. The sample includes 80,000 to 95,000 clones, 92% of them seen just once. Germline assignment: CDR1 GTSNPN and CDR2 SVGIG (reference sequence). V lost 3 bases and J lost 0, with 8 bases in between. This CDR3 region has 13 residues. Whole-study results and caveats: CD4+ and CD8+ T cells in blood underwent clonal expansion by week 6 at 0.1 to 3.0 mg/kg.

Notes on this clone: Its antigen is as yet unknown.

The origin of this receptor is an adult with an advanced solid tumor such as melanoma, head and neck, liver or kidney cancer. The material was CD4+ or CD8+ T cells sorted from blood, obtained in a trial of the OX40 agonist ivuxolimab. The rearrangement uses TRBV30 and TRBJ1-1; D uncertain. The CDR3 spells CAWSRIMNTEAFF. In DNA, the CDR3 is TGTGCCTGGAGCCGTATCATGAACACTGAAGCTTTCTTT.